This TCR beta chain was sequenced in a study of shared clonotypes between healthy human individuals. Genomic DNA per cell subset filled all wells of several immunoSEQ plates. The replicate PCRs on unsorted PBMC were given around 280 ng DNA, which is 27,000 or so T cell genomes. The repertoire was sequenced with immunoSEQ multiplex PCR; TCRdb's copy has only in-frame clones and lacks some. The profile shows around 500,000 clones, roughly 80% of them singletons. This clone was recorded once. Trimming left V 3 bases short and J 5 bases short, with 11 bases between. CDR3 size: 13 residues. Germline-derived CDR1 and CDR2 are SGHKS and YYEKEE (reference sequence).

This chain links TRBV5-5 with TRBJ1-1; D is uncertain. The sequence was collected from a woman in her thirties or forties in good health. Some clones in this sample may be carry-over from other donors' samples. Sequencing input: PBMCs. The CDR3 sequence: CASSYGTGTEAFF. The CDR3 region has the DNA TGTGCCAGCAGCTATGGTACGGGGACTGAAGCTTTCTTT.